This T cell receptor (beta chain) stems from a study of blood T cells in healthy people across ages. Study observations and caveats: Donors of long life had a larger count of naive CD4+ cells and greater diversity than aged donors. Diversity of TCR beta per million T cells declined in a roughly linear way with age.

V gave up 5 bases and J gave up 7 bases, with 18 bases separating them. This CDR3 is 15 amino acids long. Germline V gene lookup returns CDR1 SGHTA and CDR2 FQGNSA. Concerning this clonotype: Its specificity is not known.

Next came a second PCR, run for about 7 to 12 cycles, which used a sample-barcoded 5' primer along with a J-beta primer mix. TCRdb redid the calling of the 5' RACE reads with MiXCR, one entry per CDR3 protein. The repertoire has some 1.5 million distinct CDR3 sequences, approximately 28% of them found once; the top ten carry roughly 8.2%. This TCR came from a woman in her twenties or thirties in good health. This rearrangement joins TRBV7-2 to TRBJ1-5; TRBD1 might be the D (5 bases). Sequencing used blood. In DNA form, the CDR3 reads TGTGCCAGCAGCCCATATGACAGCCTGGGGCAGCCCCAGCATTTT. Translation gives CASSPYDSLGQPQHF.